Ten or more counts support the clone carrying this TCR beta chain. RNA transcripts provided the template for amplifying TCR beta CDR3 regions. HTBI-primed RT-PCR formed the first round, and a multiplex PCR formed the second. One entry per CDR3 protein results from TCRdb running MiXCR on the multiplex PCR reads. The table has 620,000 or so distinct CDR3 sequences, approximately 22% seen once; the top ten hold approximately 7%. This sample was included in a study of Graves' ophthalmopathy and Graves' hyperthyroidism. The CDR3 totals 15 residues. Deletions cut 1 base from V and 5 bases from J, with 17 bases between. Germline V gene lookup returns CDR1 DFQATT and CDR2 SNEGSKA (reference sequence).

The V call is TRBV20-1, the J call TRBJ2-5; D may be TRBD2 (7 bases). This sequence was found in a woman younger than 30 with stable Graves' hyperthyroidism. Some clones in this sample may be carry-over from other donors' samples. The sample comprised peripheral blood. CDR3 loop: CSARGGAGARETQYF. The DNA for the CDR3 is TGCAGTGCTAGAGGGGGGGCGGGGGCGCGGGAGACCCAGTACTTC.